This TCR beta chain was recovered during a study of blood T cells in healthy people across ages. CDR3 length equals 16 residues. V was clipped by 6 bases and J by 3 bases, with 21 bases between them. Germline-derived CDR1 and CDR2 are MNHEY and SVGAGI. The use of a sample-barcoded 5' primer and a J-beta primer mix characterized a second PCR of 7 to 11 cycles. TCRdb re-called the 5' RACE reads through MiXCR, storing one row per CDR3 protein. Counted here are 1,100,000 or so distinct CDR3 sequences, 40% to 55% occurring once; the ten biggest clones make up approximately 19%. This clonotype was counted between two and nine times.

The origin of this receptor is a woman aged 55-69 years in good health. Sequenced: blood. The chain uses TRBV6-5 and TRBJ2-7, with D possibly being TRBD1 (5 bases). This chain's CDR3 is CASRTLQGVGIYEQYF. The CDR3 DNA sequence: TGTGCCAGCAGGACCCTCCAGGGTGTAGGGATCTACGAGCAGTACTTC.